The clone carrying this T cell receptor beta chain was observed a single time. Its antigen remains unidentified. This sample was taken from a study of post-analysis software for immune sequencing data. Study results and limitations: By F measure, strong co-clustering occurred among samples prepared in the same batch. Comparison with controls showed significantly lower normalized Chao1 diversity in multiple sclerosis patients. The five TRBV segments detected at higher frequency in patients than in controls included TRBV5-6, TRBV5-1 and TRBV20-1.

Germline V lookup: CDR1 SGHTA, CDR2 FQGNSA. V was clipped by 5 bases and J by 0 bases, with 11 bases between them. This CDR3 contains 15 residues. Incorporated into the TCR beta cDNA libraries were unique molecular identifiers, which served to reduce PCR and sequencing biases. MiXCR was run by TCRdb on the PCR reads, yielding one entry per CDR3 protein. Of 600,000 to 750,000 distinct CDR3 sequences in the sample, approximately 60% are singletons; the top ten hold roughly 12%. This TCR was sampled from a girl aged 2-10 years with multiple sclerosis. Material for sequencing was blood. The chain combines TRBV7-2 with TRBJ1-5, with D unresolved. Here the CDR3 reads CASSPTPGSNQPQHF. The CDR3 DNA reads as TGTGCCAGCAGCCCGACCCCAGGTAGCAATCAGCCCCAGCATTTT.